The clone carrying this T cell receptor (beta chain) appeared a few times. In TCRdb, the RT-PCR reads were re-called with MiXCR into one record per CDR3 protein. The sample holds around 200,000 distinct CDR3 sequences; around two fifths are singletons and the top ten take approximately 10%. This sample was taken from a study of patients and donors after allogeneic stem cell transplantation. V lost 4 bases to trimming and J lost 1 base; unmatched junction nucleotides: 8. CDR1 and CDR2 (germline): MDHEN, SYDVKM. The CDR3 has 17 residues. Sample: blood, either unsorted or a sorted T cell fraction (not recorded which). The receptor was derived from a human donor who was either an allogeneic HSCT recipient or a stem cell or donor lymphocyte infusion donor (not recorded which). It is not recorded whose cells these are; they may come from a transplant donor. The rearrangement uses TRBV28 and TRBJ1-5; 9 nucleotides line up with TRBD1. The chain's CDR3 is CASSWNPGQGSNQPQHF. DNA for the CDR3: TGTGCCAGCAGTTGGAACCCGGGACAGGGAAGCAATCAGCCCCAGCATTTT.